This T cell receptor (beta chain) was obtained from a study of a mutant IDH1 vaccine in newly diagnosed glioma. Study-wide context: Administration of eight vaccinations to patients took place in weeks 1, 3, 5, 7, 11, 15, 19, 23.

Time point specified: week 11, during vaccination. What each vaccine dose contained was 300 ug of mutant IDH1 20-mer peptide, accompanied by topical imiquimod. Generated by immunoSEQ multiplex PCR, the TCRdb table keeps only in-frame clones and is missing some. The sample records over 60,000 clones, around 89% being singletons. The CDR3 runs 15 residues. Germline CDR1 and CDR2: MDHEN and SYDVKM. The junction had 13 bases not matched to a gene; V was cut back by 6 bases and J by 9 bases. As concerns this clone: Its antigen is undetermined.

The genes are TRBV28 and TRBJ1-2, with 10 bases aligning to TRBD1. Sequences were derived from PBMCs, sampled from a glioma patient whose treatment included an IDH1 peptide vaccine. This receptor was taken from a man aged 35 to 55 with glioma. CDR3 nucleotides: TGTGCCAGCAGCTTCGACAGGGGGCGAACGGAAAGCTACACCTTC. Protein product: CASSFDRGRTESYTF.